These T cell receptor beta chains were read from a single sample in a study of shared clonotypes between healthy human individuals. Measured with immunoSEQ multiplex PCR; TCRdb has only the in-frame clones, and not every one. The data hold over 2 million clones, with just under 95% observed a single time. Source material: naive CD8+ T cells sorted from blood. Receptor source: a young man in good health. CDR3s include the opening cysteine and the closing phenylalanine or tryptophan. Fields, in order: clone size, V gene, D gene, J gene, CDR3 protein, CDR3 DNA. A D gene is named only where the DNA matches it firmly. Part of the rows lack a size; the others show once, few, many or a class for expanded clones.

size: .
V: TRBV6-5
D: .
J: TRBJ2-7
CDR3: CASSYLSGAAYEQYF
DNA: TGTGCCAGCAGTTACCTCTCGGGGGCGGCCTACGAGCAGTACTTC

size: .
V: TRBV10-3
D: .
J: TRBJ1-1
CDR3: CAISEWGTEAFF
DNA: TGTGCCATCAGTGAATGGGGGACTGAAGCTTTCTTT

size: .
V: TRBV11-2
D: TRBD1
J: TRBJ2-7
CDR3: CASSFTGQGYEQYF
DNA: TGTGCCAGCAGCTTTACGGGACAGGGGTACGAGCAGTACTTC

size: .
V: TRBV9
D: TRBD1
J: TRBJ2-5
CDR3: CASSGGWTGVEETQYF
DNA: TGTGCCAGCAGCGGAGGGTGGACAGGGGTGGAGGAGACCCAGTACTTC

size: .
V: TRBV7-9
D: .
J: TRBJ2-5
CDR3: CASSATGSKQTQYF
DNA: TGTGCCAGCAGCGCGACCGGTTCTAAACAGACCCAGTACTTC

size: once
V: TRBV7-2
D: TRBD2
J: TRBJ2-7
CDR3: CASTLGAGVHEQYF
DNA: TGTGCCAGCACCCTGGGAGCGGGAGTCCACGAGCAGTACTTC

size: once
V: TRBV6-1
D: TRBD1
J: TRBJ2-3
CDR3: CASSEEGQADTQYF
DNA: TGTGCCAGCAGTGAAGAGGGACAGGCAGATACGCAGTATTTT

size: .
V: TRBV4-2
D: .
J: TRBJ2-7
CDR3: CASSPYQASLGAYEQYF
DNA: TGTGCCAGCAGCCCATATCAAGCGAGTTTGGGGGCCTACGAGCAGTACTTC

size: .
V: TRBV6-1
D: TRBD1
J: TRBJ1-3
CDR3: CASSDDRDGNTIYF
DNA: TGTGCCAGCAGTGACGACAGGGATGGAAACACCATATATTTT

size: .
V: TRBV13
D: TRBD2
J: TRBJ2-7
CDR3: CASSKLADSYEQYF
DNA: TGTGCCAGCAGCAAACTAGCGGACTCCTACGAGCAGTACTTC

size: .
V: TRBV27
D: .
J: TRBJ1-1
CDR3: CASSTGGLAAFF
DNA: TGTGCCAGCAGTACAGGAGGTTTAGCAGCTTTCTTT

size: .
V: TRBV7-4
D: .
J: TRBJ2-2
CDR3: CASSLKSGWVRGKTGELFF
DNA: TGTGCCAGCAGCCTCAAGTCGGGTTGGGTTAGGGGAAAGACCGGGGAGCTGTTTTTT

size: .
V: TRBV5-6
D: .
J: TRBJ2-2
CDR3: CASSLEQAGGELFF
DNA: TGTGCCAGCAGCTTGGAACAGGCCGGCGGGGAGCTGTTTTTT

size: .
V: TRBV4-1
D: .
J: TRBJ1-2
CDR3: CASSQEELSHYGYTF
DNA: TGCGCCAGCAGCCAAGAGGAACTGAGCCACTATGGCTACACCTTC

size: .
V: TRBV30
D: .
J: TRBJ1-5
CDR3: CAWTPGPTNQPQHF
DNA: TGTGCCTGGACCCCGGGACCGACTAATCAGCCCCAGCATTTT

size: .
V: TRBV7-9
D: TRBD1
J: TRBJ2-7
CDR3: CASSPPRDRATYEQYF
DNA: TGTGCCAGCAGCCCCCCCCGGGACAGGGCCACCTACGAGCAGTACTTC

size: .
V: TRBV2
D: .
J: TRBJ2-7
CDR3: CASSTGSNEQYF
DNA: TGTGCCAGCAGTACGGGGTCCAACGAGCAGTACTTC

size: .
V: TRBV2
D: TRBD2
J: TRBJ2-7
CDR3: CASSPILGLAELHEQYF
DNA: TGTGCCAGCAGTCCAATTCTAGGACTAGCGGAACTACACGAGCAGTACTTC

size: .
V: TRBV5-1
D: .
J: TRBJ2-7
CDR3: CASSLAGRPYEQYF
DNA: TGCGCCAGCAGCTTAGCGGGCCGCCCCTACGAGCAGTACTTC

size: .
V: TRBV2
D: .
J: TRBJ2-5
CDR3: CASSRQSLTQYF
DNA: TGTGCCAGCAGTCGGCAGTCTCTGACCCAGTACTTC

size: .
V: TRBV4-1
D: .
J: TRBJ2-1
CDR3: CASSQEWDTTYNEQFF
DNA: TGCGCCAGCAGCCAAGAATGGGACACCACCTACAATGAGCAGTTCTTC

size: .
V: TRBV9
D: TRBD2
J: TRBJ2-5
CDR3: CASSTGTSGSRETQYF
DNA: TGTGCCAGCAGCACCGGGACTAGCGGGAGTAGGGAGACCCAGTACTTC

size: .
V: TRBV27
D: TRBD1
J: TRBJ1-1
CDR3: CASSRTGGYTEAFF
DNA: TGTGCCAGCAGTCGGACAGGGGGTTACACTGAAGCTTTCTTT

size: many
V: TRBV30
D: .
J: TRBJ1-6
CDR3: CAWSVPRLNSPLHF
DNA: TGTGCCTGGAGTGTACCTCGGTTGAATTCACCCCTCCACTTT

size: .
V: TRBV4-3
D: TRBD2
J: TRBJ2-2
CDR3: CASSQDGSGSTGELFF
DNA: TGCGCCAGCAGCCAAGATGGGAGCGGGAGCACCGGGGAGCTGTTTTTT

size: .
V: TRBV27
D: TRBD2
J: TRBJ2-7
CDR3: CASSLFGGRAYEQYF
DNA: TGTGCCAGCAGTTTATTTGGGGGGAGGGCCTACGAGCAGTACTTC

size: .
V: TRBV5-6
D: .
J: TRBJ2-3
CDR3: CASSLAIDRTDTQYF
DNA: TGTGCCAGCAGCTTGGCCATTGATAGGACCGATACGCAGTATTTT

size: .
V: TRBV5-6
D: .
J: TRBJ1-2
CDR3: CASSQGASEGLPRGYTF
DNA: TGTGCCAGCAGCCAAGGAGCATCTGAGGGATTACCTAGAGGCTACACCTTC

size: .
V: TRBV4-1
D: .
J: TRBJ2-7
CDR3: CASSQVTEYEQYF
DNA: TGCGCCAGCAGCCAAGTTACTGAATACGAGCAGTACTTC

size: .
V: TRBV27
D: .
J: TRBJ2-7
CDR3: CASSSLMALGEQYF
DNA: TGTGCCAGCAGTTCCCTAATGGCCCTAGGGGAGCAGTACTTC

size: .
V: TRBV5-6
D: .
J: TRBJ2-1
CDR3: CASSLTGYEDNEQFF
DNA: TGTGCCAGCAGCTTGACCGGGTATGAGGACAATGAGCAGTTCTTC

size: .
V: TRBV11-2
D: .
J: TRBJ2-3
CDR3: CASSLDRRGSTDTQYF
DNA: TGTGCCAGCAGCTTAGATCGAAGGGGTAGCACAGATACGCAGTATTTT

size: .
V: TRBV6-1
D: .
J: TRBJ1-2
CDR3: CASSDGTRPPNYGYTF
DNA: TGTGCCAGCAGTGACGGGACAAGGCCTCCTAACTATGGCTACACCTTC

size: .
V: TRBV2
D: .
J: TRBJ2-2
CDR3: CASSEGVRGTTGELFF
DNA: TGTGCCAGCAGTGAAGGGGTTCGCGGGACGACCGGGGAGCTGTTTTTT

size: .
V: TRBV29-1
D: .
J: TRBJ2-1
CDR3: CSVAYNEQFF
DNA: TGCAGCGTTGCCTACAATGAGCAGTTCTTC

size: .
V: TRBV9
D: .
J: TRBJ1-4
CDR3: CASSVEREGEKLFF
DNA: TGTGCCAGCAGCGTAGAAAGGGAGGGTGAAAAACTGTTTTTT

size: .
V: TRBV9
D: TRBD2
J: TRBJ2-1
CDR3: CASSPSGGAYEQFF
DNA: TGTGCCAGCAGCCCTAGCGGGGGGGCCTACGAGCAGTTCTTC

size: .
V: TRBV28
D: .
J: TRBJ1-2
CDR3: CASSPQTVNYGYTF
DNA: TGTGCCAGCAGTCCTCAGACAGTGAACTATGGCTACACCTTC

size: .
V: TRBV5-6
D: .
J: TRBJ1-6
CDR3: CASSLVYDYNSPLHF
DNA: TGTGCCAGCAGCTTGGTATATGACTATAATTCACCCCTCCACTTT

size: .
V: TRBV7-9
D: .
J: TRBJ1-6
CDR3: CASSLGYREYSPLHF
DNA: TGTGCCAGCAGCTTAGGGTACAGGGAGTACTCACCCCTCCACTTT

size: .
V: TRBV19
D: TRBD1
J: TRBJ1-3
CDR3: CASSGKGQGGYTIYF
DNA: TGTGCCAGCTCAGGGAAAGGACAGGGCGGATACACCATATATTTT

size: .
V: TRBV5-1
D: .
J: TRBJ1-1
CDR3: CASSSTKNTEAFF
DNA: TGCGCCAGCAGCTCTACGAAGAACACTGAAGCTTTCTTT

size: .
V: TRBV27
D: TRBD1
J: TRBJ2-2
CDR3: CASSLPPDRGRTGELFF
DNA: TGTGCCAGCAGTTTACCCCCGGACAGGGGGCGCACCGGGGAGCTGTTTTTT

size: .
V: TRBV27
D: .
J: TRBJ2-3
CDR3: CASTIGGGLDTQYF
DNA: TGTGCCAGCACCATAGGGGGAGGGCTGGATACGCAGTATTTT

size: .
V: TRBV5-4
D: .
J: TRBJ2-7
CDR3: CVSETAGSYEQYF
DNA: TGTGTCAGCGAAACGGCCGGGAGCTACGAGCAGTACTTC

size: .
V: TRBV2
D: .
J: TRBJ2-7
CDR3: CASSGDSFSYEQYF
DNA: TGTGCCAGCAGTGGAGACAGCTTCTCCTACGAGCAGTACTTC

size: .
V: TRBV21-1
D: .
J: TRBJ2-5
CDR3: CASSKGGRGDNGEQYF
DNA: TGTGCCAGCAGCAAGGGGGGCAGAGGGGACAATGGGGAGCAGTACTTC

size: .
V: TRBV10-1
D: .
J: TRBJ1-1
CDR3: CASSDQGNTEAFF
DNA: TGCGCCAGCAGTGACCAGGGTAACACTGAAGCTTTCTTT

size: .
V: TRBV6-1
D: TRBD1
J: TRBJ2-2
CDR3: CASSEGRGRAGELFF
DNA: TGTGCCAGCAGTGAGGGCAGGGGGCGGGCCGGGGAGCTGTTTTTT

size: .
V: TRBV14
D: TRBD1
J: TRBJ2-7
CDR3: CASSQNTGVRSEQYF
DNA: TGTGCCAGCAGCCAAAATACAGGGGTGAGGAGCGAGCAGTACTTC

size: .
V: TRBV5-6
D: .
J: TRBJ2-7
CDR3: CASSHGGYEQYF
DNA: TGTGCCAGCAGCCACGGGGGATACGAGCAGTACTTC

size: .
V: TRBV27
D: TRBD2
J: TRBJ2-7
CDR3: CASSLGFAGGESYEQYF
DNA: TGTGCCAGCAGTTTAGGTTTTGCGGGAGGGGAATCCTACGAGCAGTACTTC

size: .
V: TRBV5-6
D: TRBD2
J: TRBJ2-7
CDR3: CASSWGLAGGEYEQYF
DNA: TGTGCCAGCAGCTGGGGGCTAGCGGGAGGAGAATACGAGCAGTACTTC

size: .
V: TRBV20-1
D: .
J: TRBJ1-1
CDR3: CSAAFGAEAFF
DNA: TGCAGTGCCGCCTTTGGCGCTGAAGCTTTCTTT

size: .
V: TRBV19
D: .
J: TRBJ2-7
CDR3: CASSIQIAGPGSYEQYF
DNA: TGTGCCAGTAGTATCCAAATCGCAGGTCCAGGTTCCTACGAGCAGTACTTC

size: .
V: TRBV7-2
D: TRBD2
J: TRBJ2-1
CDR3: CASSFGTSGNEQFF
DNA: TGTGCCAGCAGCTTTGGGACTAGCGGGAATGAGCAGTTCTTC

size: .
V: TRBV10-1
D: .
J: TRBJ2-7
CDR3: CASSDGGSEQYF
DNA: TGCGCCAGCAGTGATGGGGGCTCCGAGCAGTACTTC

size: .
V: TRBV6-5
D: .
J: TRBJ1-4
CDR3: CASKRGNNEKLFF
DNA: TGTGCCAGCAAGAGGGGAAATAATGAAAAACTGTTTTTT

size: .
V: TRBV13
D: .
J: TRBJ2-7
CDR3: CASSRNRDQWGEQYF
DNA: TGTGCCAGCAGCCGGAACAGGGATCAATGGGGGGAGCAGTACTTC